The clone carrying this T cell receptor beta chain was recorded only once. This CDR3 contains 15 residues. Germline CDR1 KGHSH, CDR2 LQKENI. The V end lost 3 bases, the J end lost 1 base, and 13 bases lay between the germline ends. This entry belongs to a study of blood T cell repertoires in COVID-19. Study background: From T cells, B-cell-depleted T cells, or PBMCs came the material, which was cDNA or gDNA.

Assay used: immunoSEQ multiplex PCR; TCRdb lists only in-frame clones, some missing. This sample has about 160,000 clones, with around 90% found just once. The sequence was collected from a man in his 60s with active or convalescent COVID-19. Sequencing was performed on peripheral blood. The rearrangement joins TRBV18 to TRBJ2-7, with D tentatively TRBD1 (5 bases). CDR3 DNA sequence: TGTGCCAGCTCACCTATCCTGACAGATTCCTACGAGCAGTACTTC. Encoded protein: CASSPILTDSYEQYF.